This entry concerns a single T cell receptor beta chain. The data were obtained in a study of T cell changes during pregnancy in multiple sclerosis. Generated by immunoSEQ multiplex PCR, the TCRdb table keeps only in-frame clones and is missing some. The profile shows 40,000 or so clones, approximately 89% of them singletons. The sequencing here drew on CD4+ T cells from peripheral blood mononuclear cells, taken in the first trimester of pregnancy. The sequence was collected from a female donor with multiple sclerosis, enrolled in a pregnancy study.

The CDR3, as DNA: TGTGCCACCCTCCAGGGTGGGATGAACACCGGGGAGCTGTTTTTT. Translation: CATLQGGMNTGELFF. V usage is TRBV2 and J usage is TRBJ2-2, with a weak D call TRBD1 (5 bases). The CDR3 loop spans 15 amino acids. CDR1 is SNHLY, CDR2 FYNNEI, per germline. V was shortened by 10 bases and J by 1 base, with 16 bases between the two germline ends.